Listed below are T cell receptor beta chains from one sample, sequenced in a study of beta chain features in type 1 diabetes. The repertoire was sequenced with immunoSEQ multiplex PCR; TCRdb's copy has only in-frame clones and lacks some. The sample lists about 180,000 clones, approximately 8.1% occurring once. The sample consisted of central memory CD4+ T cells from blood. The receptors were sampled from a man aged 18 to 30 with type 1 diabetes. The CDR3 runs from the conserved cysteine through the conserved F or W. D genes are given only for firm matches. Clone size is shown for a subset of rows, as once, few, many or a class of expanded clone.

J | size | length | D | V | DNA | CDR3
TRBJ1-1 | many | 15 | TRBD1 | TRBV4-3 | TGCGCCAGCAGCCAAGAAACAGGGGTGGTCACTGAAGCTTTCTTT | CASSQETGVVTEAFF
TRBJ1-2 | - | 15 | TRBD1 | TRBV7-9 | TGTGCCAGCAGCTTCGGGACAGGGGGATACTCTGGCTACACCTTC | CASSFGTGGYSGYTF
TRBJ2-6 | - | 16 | - | TRBV15 | TGTGCCACCAGCAGGGACACCTACTCTGGGGCCAACGTCCTGACTTTC | CATSRDTYSGANVLTF
TRBJ1-4 | few | 13 | - | TRBV14 | TGTGCCAGGAAGTCCCAGGGGACTGAAAAACTGTTTTTT | CARKSQGTEKLFF
TRBJ2-3 | - | 15 | TRBD2 | TRBV27 | TGTGCCAGCAGTTTCGGTAGCGGGAGAACAGATACGCAGTATTTT | CASSFGSGRTDTQYF
TRBJ2-5 | few | 15 | - | TRBV11-2 | TGTGCCAGCAGCTTTCGCGGGGGCCCCCAAGAGACCCAGTACTTC | CASSFRGGPQETQYF
TRBJ2-3 | - | 14 | - | TRBV28 | TGTGCCAGCCTAGCGATCCTAAGCACAGATACGCAGTATTTT | CASLAILSTDTQYF
TRBJ1-5 | - | 15 | - | TRBV15 | TGTGCCACCAGCAGAGAAGGGGGGGGCAATCAGCCCCAGCATTTT | CATSREGGGNQPQHF
TRBJ1-3 | - | 16 | - | TRBV7-2 | TGTGCCAGCAGCTTAGCGACTATAGGGGGAGGAAACACCATATATTTT | CASSLATIGGGNTIYF
TRBJ1-2 | - | 15 | - | TRBV9 | TGTGCCAGCAGCTCCCGTCCAGGGGAAGACTATGGCTACACCTTC | CASSSRPGEDYGYTF
TRBJ2-5 | few | 17 | TRBD2 | TRBV10-1 | TGCGCCAGCAGTGAGGGGTCTAGCGGGAGTCGACAAGAGACCCAGTACTTC | CASSEGSSGSRQETQYF
TRBJ1-5 | few | 11 | - | TRBV29-1 | TGTCAAGGGGGTATTTGGGTGCCCCAGCATTTT | CQGGIWVPQHF
TRBJ2-2 | - | 12 | - | TRBV7-9 | TGTGCCAGCGTAGCAAACACCGGGGAGCTGTTTTTT | CASVANTGELFF
TRBJ2-3 | - | 15 | - | TRBV5-4 | TGTGCCAGCAGCTTGGCCGCAGGGAGCACAGATACGCAGTATTTT | CASSLAAGSTDTQYF
TRBJ2-3 | - | 15 | - | TRBV7-9 | TGTGCCAGCAGCTTAGGTCTAGCGAACCGGGATACGCAGTATTTT | CASSLGLANRDTQYF
TRBJ1-4 | few | 13 | - | TRBV18 | TGTGCCAGCTCAGCCCGACAGAATGAAAAACTGTTTTTT | CASSARQNEKLFF
TRBJ2-7 | few | 15 | TRBD2 | TRBV15 | TGTGCCACCAGCGGGGGACTAGCGGGAGTCGGCGAGCAGTACTTC | CATSGGLAGVGEQYF
TRBJ2-7 | - | 16 | - | TRBV30 | TGTGCCTGGAGTGTTGGCTCGGGGAGCACCCCCTACGAGCAGTACTTC | CAWSVGSGSTPYEQYF
TRBJ2-3 | - | 13 | - | TRBV28 | TGTGCCAGCAGTTTCGGGGGAGGCGATACGCAGTATTTT | CASSFGGGDTQYF
TRBJ2-1 | few | 15 | - | TRBV25-1 | TGTGCCAGTAAAACCGCCCAGTCAACCGCCAATGAGCAGTTCTTC | CASKTAQSTANEQFF
TRBJ2-7 | - | 15 | TRBD2 | TRBV18 | TGTGCCAGCTCACCATACGGGGGGGTTTCCTACGAGCAGTACTTC | CASSPYGGVSYEQYF